This entry lists 27 T cell receptor beta chains sequenced from one sample in a study of low-dose radiotherapy and immunotherapy resistance in tumors. Time point in this sample: after trial treatment. Treatment here: LDRT plus nivolumab, ipilimumab, low-dose cyclophosphamide and aspirin (RACIN trial). Primers used for first-strand cDNA, a TRAV- and TRBV-specific set, covered both alpha and beta chains. With a V-primer adapter and a constant-region primer, TCRs were amplified for 20 to 25 PCR cycles. A single record per CDR3 protein comes from TCRdb applying MiXCR to the reads. The repertoire includes about 91,000 distinct CDR3 sequences, around a fifth of them detected once, and 9.5% to 15% sits in the top ten. Here the sequenced sample was PBMCs, taken after low-dose radiotherapy plus immunotherapy. The receptor set was obtained from a female donor with ovarian cancer.

The chain links TRBV28 to TRBJ2-5; 11 nucleotides match TRBD2. CDR3 size: 16 residues. The junction had 10 bases not matched to a gene; V was cut back by 6 bases and J by 4 bases. Germline CDR1 reads MDHEN; CDR2 reads SYDVKM. CDR3 loop: CASSQSSGRLGETQYF. CDR3 DNA sequence: TGTGCCAGCAGCCAATCTAGCGGGAGGTTGGGAGAGACCCAGTACTTC.

As regards this clonotype: It is likely a read error: a sequence one base away is far more abundant. The chain employs TRBV6-1 and TRBJ2-5; no definite D call. The CDR3 is made up of 14 amino acids. V was trimmed by 10 bases and J by 2 bases, leaving 17 bases between them. The germline V gene has CDR1 MNHNS and CDR2 SASEGT. CDR3 loop: CATKRSGRQETQYF. CDR3 bases: TGTGCCACCAAAAGGTCCGGCCGACAAGAGACCCAGTACTTC.

This sequence joins TRBV30 and TRBJ2-5, with 7 bases identical to TRBD2. The CDR3 is 14 residues long. Germline V gives CDR1 GTSNPN, CDR2 SVGIG (reference sequence). V shed 2 bases and J 7 bases; nucleotides not matched to a gene: 10. The CDR3 sequence is CAWSSGTAFGTQYF. The DNA of the CDR3 is TGTGCCTGGAGTAGCGGGACGGCATTTGGGACCCAGTACTTC.

This clonotype came up many times. The CDR3 here is CSVVSSGRGVGEQFF. The CDR3 DNA is TGCAGCGTTGTATCCAGCGGGAGAGGCGTAGGCGAGCAGTTCTTC. This chain uses TRBV29-1 with TRBJ2-1; 8 nucleotides align to TRBD2. The CDR3 covers 15 residues. From germline, CDR1 is SQVTM and CDR2 ANQGSEA. J lost 10 bases, V lost 4 bases, and 15 bases had no gene match.

This clonotype was seen at least ten times. The chain joins TRBV29-1 to TRBJ2-5, with TRBD1 matching over 7 bases. Trimming cost V 1 base and J 1 base; bases outside gene matches: 0. Germline CDR1 reads SQVTM; CDR2 reads ANQGSEA. The CDR3 sequence is 13 residues long. CDR3 residues: CSVEGQGQETQYF. In DNA form, the CDR3 reads TGCAGCGTTGAAGGACAGGGCCAAGAGACCCAGTACTTC.

This clonotype counts as medium-sized (0.01 to 0.1%). The J gene is TRBJ1-2, the V gene TRBV28, with a tentative D call TRBD1 (5 bases). The germline gives CDR1 MDHEN, CDR2 SYDVKM. Deletions cut 6 bases from V and 8 bases from J, with 16 bases between. The CDR3 is 13 residues long. The CDR3 loop reads CASSLRWGGGYTF. CDR3 DNA sequence: TGTGCCAGCAGCCTTAGGTGGGGCGGCGGCTACACCTTC.

The V and J genes are TRBV12-3 or TRBV12-4 and TRBJ2-4; D gene uncertain. V was trimmed by 8 bases and J by 0 bases, leaving 14 bases between them. This CDR3 contains 15 residues. CDR3 amino acids: CASARVTIAKNIQYF. The CDR3 bases are TGTGCCAGCGCAAGGGTCACAATAGCCAAAAACATTCAGTACTTC.

This clonotype was counted at least ten times. The V gene is TRBV7-6, the J gene TRBJ2-7, with a tentative D call TRBD2 (6 bases). Deletions cut 5 bases from V and 0 bases from J, with 14 bases between. Germline V gene sequence: CDR1 SGHVS, CDR2 FNYEAQ. This CDR3 comprises 15 residues. Written as DNA, the CDR3 is TGTGCCAGCAGCCAGGGACTGCCCAACTCCTACGAGCAGTACTTC. It yields the protein CASSQGLPNSYEQYF.

With respect to this clonotype: The limits of the CDR3 on the DNA are not certain, so only TCRdb's listed CDR3 is given. J is TRBJ2-7 and V is TRBV5-1. Germline CDR1 reads SGHRS; CDR2 reads YFSETQ. Termini included, the CDR3 measures 24 amino acids. The chain's CDR3 is CASTNQTSMYLCASSLIAEYEQYF.

This clonotype appeared many times. This sequence joins TRBV20-1 and TRBJ2-7, with 15 bases lining up with TRBD2. Germline lookup yields CDR1 DFQATT and CDR2 SNEGSKA (reference sequence). Trimming removed 5 bases from V and 5 bases from J; junction bases left unmatched: 4. CDR3 length: 14 residues. CDR3 sequence reads: CSAGGLAGGHEQYF. The CDR3 DNA reads TGCAGTGCTGGGGGACTAGCGGGAGGCCACGAGCAGTACTTC.

In this sample, this clonotype turned up many times. The CDR3 nucleotides read TGTGCCAGCAGCTCAAGGGACAGGGGGAGGAACGAGCAGTACTTC. Translated, it gives CASSSRDRGRNEQYF. This chain connects TRBV7-6 to TRBJ2-7; 11 positions agree with TRBD1. Germline V gives CDR1 SGHVS, CDR2 FNYEAQ. Trimming removed 4 bases from V and 5 bases from J; junction bases left unmatched: 7. CDR3 length: 15 residues.

On this clonotype: A far bigger clonotype differs at one base, so this is likely a read error. J is TRBJ2-1 and V is TRBV10-3, with D perhaps assigned TRBD1 or TRBD2 (6 bases each). Germline V gene sequence: CDR1 ENHRY, CDR2 SYGVKD. V lost 1 base, J lost 10 bases, and 11 bases lay in between. This CDR3 has 13 residues. This CDR3 is CAISEFSGAEQFF. DNA for the CDR3: TGTGCCATCAGTGAGTTTTCGGGGGCAGAGCAGTTCTTC.

This clonotype was counted many times. The gene calls are TRBV30 and TRBJ2-2; D is unclear. The CDR3 contains 12 residues. Germline V CDR1 and CDR2: GTSNPN, SVGIG (reference sequence). Trimming shortened V by 2 bases and J by 7 bases, and 8 bases separated the two germline ends. The DNA for the CDR3 is TGTGCCTGGAGTTTCAGCCGCGGGGAGCTGTTTTTT. Protein: CAWSFSRGELFF.

The chain carries TRBV20-1 and TRBJ2-7; no clear D gene. CDR1 and CDR2 from the germline V gene are DFQATT and SNEGSKA (reference sequence). The CDR3 runs to 13 residues. Trimming removed 1 base at V and 5 bases at J, with 12 bases between. CDR3 residues: CSARGGVIDEQYF. DNA for the CDR3: TGCAGTGCTAGAGGAGGTGTTATCGACGAGCAGTACTTC.

This clonotype was detected ten times or more. The CDR3 is CASSLGGTSGMETQYF. CDR3 DNA sequence: TGTGCCAGCAGCTTAGGGGGGACTAGCGGGATGGAGACCCAGTACTTC. J is TRBJ2-5 and V is TRBV11-2, with 13 bases that match TRBD2. Germline trimming cut 1 base from V and 5 bases from J; bases unmatched to any gene: 4. Per germline, CDR1 SGHAT and CDR2 FQNNGV. The CDR3 runs to 16 residues.

As for this clonotype: With a far larger clone one base away, a read error is the likely cause. A read error is likely, as this CDR3 ends without the conserved phenylalanine or tryptophan. The chain couples TRBV6-1 to TRBJ2-1; 9 bases are shared with TRBD2. The V gene's germline CDR1 is MNHNS and CDR2 SASEGT. The CDR3 spans 13 residues. This CDR3 is CAISDNPGLAQFL. The CDR3 nucleotides read TGTGCCATCAGTGACAATCCGGGACTAGCGCAGTTCCTC.

The rearrangement joins TRBV12-3 or TRBV12-4 to TRBJ2-5; 8 bases match TRBD2. The CDR3 covers 14 residues. V lost 6 bases and J lost 2; bases outside the gene matches: 5. In DNA form, the CDR3 reads TGTGCCAGCAGGAGCGGACTAGCACAAGAGACCCAGTACTTC. The encoded protein is CASRSGLAQETQYF.

Comment on this clonotype: A much larger clone sits a single nucleotide away, making a read error possible. The chain carries TRBV7-2 and TRBJ1-6; unclear D gene. The CDR3 has 16 amino acids. V was pared by 6 bases and J by 0 bases, with 12 bases between. Germline-derived CDR1 and CDR2 are SGHTA and FQGNSA. CDR3 protein: CASRLQPSSYNSPLHF. For the CDR3, the DNA is TGTGCCAGCAGATTGCAGCCCAGCTCCTATAATTCACCCCTCCACTTT.

This clonotype was picked up many times. The chain links TRBV6-6 to TRBJ2-3; D unresolved. This CDR3 comprises 13 residues. CDR1 is MNHNY and CDR2 is SVGAGI in the germline V gene (reference sequence). V was cut by 2 bases and J by 7 bases, with 10 bases left in between. For the CDR3, the DNA is TGTGCCAGCAGTTACGCCCGGTCGAATACGCAGTATTTT. Translated: CASSYARSNTQYF.

There are many counts of this clonotype. The chain couples TRBV5-4 to TRBJ2-1, with TRBD1 matching over 9 bases. Germline CDR1 is SGHNT and CDR2 is YYREEE (reference sequence). This CDR3 region has 16 residues. V dropped 4 bases and J dropped 8; count of bases not matched to a gene: 13. This chain's CDR3 is CASSRAIGTGRDEQFF. CDR3 DNA sequence: TGTGCCAGCAGCCGCGCGATTGGGACAGGGAGAGATGAGCAGTTCTTC.

This clonotype was counted ten times or more. The chain carries TRBV29-1 and TRBJ2-7; maybe TRBD2 (5 bases). CDR1 SQVTM and CDR2 ANQGSEA come from the germline V gene. This CDR3 comprises 13 residues. With 4 bases removed from V and 4 bases from J, the gap between germline ends came to 14 bases. The CDR3 spells CSVVRDSRYEQYF. The CDR3 coding sequence is TGCAGCGTTGTTCGGGATTCGAGGTACGAGCAGTACTTC.

This clonotype was found a few times. This chain links TRBV20-1 with TRBJ1-1; 8 positions agree with TRBD1. The CDR3 has 14 amino acids. The germline V gene encodes CDR1 DFQATT and CDR2 SNEGSKA (reference sequence). V was clipped by 5 bases and J by 4 bases; unmatched bases: 9. The CDR3 loop is CSAFSGQGLTEAFF. As DNA, the CDR3 is TGCAGTGCTTTTAGTGGACAGGGTCTCACTGAAGCTTTCTTT.

This clonotype was counted a single time. In DNA, the CDR3 is TGTGCCACCAGTGACCGGACAGGGTCCCCAGATACGCAGTATTTT. Translating gives CATSDRTGSPDTQYF. V and J are TRBV24-1 and TRBJ2-3; 8 bases match TRBD1. V lost 4 bases, J lost 4 bases, and 6 bases stayed unmatched. From germline, CDR1 is KGHDR and CDR2 SFDVKD. The CDR3 consists of 15 residues.

This clonotype was seen many times. The rearrangement uses TRBV27 and TRBJ2-5; D is tentatively TRBD1 or TRBD2 (5 bases each). The CDR3 contains 13 residues. Per germline, CDR1 MNHEY and CDR2 SMNVEV (reference sequence). The germline V and J ends were trimmed by 4 bases and 2 bases, with 8 bases remaining between them. This CDR3 is CASSSGAQETQYF. CDR3 DNA sequence: TGTGCCAGCAGTTCCGGGGCACAAGAGACCCAGTACTTC.

This chain joins TRBV4-2 and TRBJ2-5, with D possibly matching TRBD1 (6 bases). The germline V gene encodes CDR1 LGHNA and CDR2 YNFKEQ. V lost 0 bases and J lost 2, with 10 bases in between. The CDR3 loop spans 15 amino acids. DNA of the CDR3: TGTGCCAGCAGCCAAGAAGGCCAGGGGCAAGAGACCCAGTACTTC. This gives the protein CASSQEGQGQETQYF.

This clonotype was recorded only once. A far larger clone is one base from this, pointing to a likely read error. The chain joins TRBV12-3 or TRBV12-4 to TRBJ2-5, with 14 bases that match TRBD2. This CDR3 is 20 amino acids long. Trimming cost V 6 bases and J 11 bases; bases outside gene matches: 26. The CDR3 DNA sequence: TGTGCCAGCAGCCCTAAACCGGGACTAGCGGGAGCTATGAACTACAATGAGCAGTACTTC. Translated, it gives CASSPKPGLAGAMNYNEQYF.

This clonotype showed up many times. V is TRBV29-1 and J is TRBJ2-1; 7 bases align to TRBD2. V lost 4 bases and J lost 8; bases outside the gene matches: 2. The V gene's germline CDR1 is SQVTM and CDR2 ANQGSEA. The CDR3 spans 11 residues. The CDR3 nucleotides read TGCAGCGTTGGGACTAGGCATGAGCAGTTCTTC. This codes for CSVGTRHEQFF.